This T cell receptor beta chain was sequenced for a study of blood T cell repertoires in COVID-19. This CDR3 has 17 residues. V lost 1 base and J lost 7; bases outside the gene matches: 12. Germline values: CDR1 LNHDA, CDR2 SQIVND (reference sequence). Produced via immunoSEQ multiplex PCR; TCRdb's table is partial and in-frame only. Altogether roughly 100,000 clones are present, more than 85% being singletons, with the ten largest covering less than 5.5%. This sequence was found in a man aged 18-30 years with acute or convalescent COVID-19. The chain combines TRBV19 with TRBJ2-3; 9 bases line up with TRBD2. Source material: peripheral blood. CDR3 nucleotide sequence: TGTGCCAGTAGTATAGCTGGAGGGGGACTAGCATCTAATACGCAGTATTTT. Translation: CASSIAGGGLASNTQYF.